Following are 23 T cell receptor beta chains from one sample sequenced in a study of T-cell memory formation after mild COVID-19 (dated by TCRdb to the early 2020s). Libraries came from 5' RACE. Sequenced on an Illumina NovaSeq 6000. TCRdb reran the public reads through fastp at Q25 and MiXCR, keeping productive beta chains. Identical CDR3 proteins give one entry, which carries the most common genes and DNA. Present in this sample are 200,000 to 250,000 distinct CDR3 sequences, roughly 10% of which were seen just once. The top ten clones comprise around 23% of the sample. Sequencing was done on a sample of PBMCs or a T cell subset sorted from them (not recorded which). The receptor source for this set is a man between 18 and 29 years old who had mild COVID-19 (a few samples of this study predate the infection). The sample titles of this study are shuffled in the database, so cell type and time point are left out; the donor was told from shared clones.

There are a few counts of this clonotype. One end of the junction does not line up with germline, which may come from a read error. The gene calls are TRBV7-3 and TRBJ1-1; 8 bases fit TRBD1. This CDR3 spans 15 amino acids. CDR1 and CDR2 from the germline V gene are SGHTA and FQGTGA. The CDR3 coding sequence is TGTGCCAGCAGCATAACTTCAGGGGGCAACACTGAAGCTTTCTTT. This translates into CASSITSGGNTEAFF.

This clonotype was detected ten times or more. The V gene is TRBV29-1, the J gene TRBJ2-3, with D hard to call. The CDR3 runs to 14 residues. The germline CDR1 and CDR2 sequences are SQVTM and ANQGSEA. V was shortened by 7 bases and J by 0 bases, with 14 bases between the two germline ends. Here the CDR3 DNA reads TGCAGCGGTTTCGGGCGTCCCAGCACAGATACGCAGTATTTT. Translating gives CSGFGRPSTDTQYF.

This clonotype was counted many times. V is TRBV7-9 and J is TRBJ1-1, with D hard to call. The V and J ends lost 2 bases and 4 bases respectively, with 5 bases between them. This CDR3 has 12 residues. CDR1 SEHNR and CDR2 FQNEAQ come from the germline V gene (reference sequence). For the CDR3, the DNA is TGTGCCAGCAGCTTACAGGCCACTGAAGCTTTCTTT. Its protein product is CASSLQATEAFF.

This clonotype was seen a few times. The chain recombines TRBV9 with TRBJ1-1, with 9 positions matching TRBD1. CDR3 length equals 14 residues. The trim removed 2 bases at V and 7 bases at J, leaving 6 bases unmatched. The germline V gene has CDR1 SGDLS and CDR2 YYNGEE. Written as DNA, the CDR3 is TGTGCCAGCAGCGTCGAACAGGGGGCGAATGAAGCTTTCTTT. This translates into CASSVEQGANEAFF. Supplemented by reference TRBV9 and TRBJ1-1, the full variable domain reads DSGVTQTPKHLITATGQRVTLRCSPRSGDLSVYWYQQSLDQGLQFLIQYYNGEERAKGNILERFSAQQFPDLHSELNLSSLELGDSALYFCASSVEQGANEAFFGQGTRLTVV.

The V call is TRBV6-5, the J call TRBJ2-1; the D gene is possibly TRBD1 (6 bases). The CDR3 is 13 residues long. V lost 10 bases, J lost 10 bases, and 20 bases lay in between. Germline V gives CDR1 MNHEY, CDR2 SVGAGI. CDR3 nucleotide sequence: TGTGCCACTCTACAGGGCAGGGGTCGCGAGCAGTTCTTC. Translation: CATLQGRGREQFF.

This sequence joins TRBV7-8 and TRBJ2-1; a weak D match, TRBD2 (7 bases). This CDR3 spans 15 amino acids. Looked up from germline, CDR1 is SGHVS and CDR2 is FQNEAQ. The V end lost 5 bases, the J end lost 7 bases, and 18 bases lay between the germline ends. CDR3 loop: CASSPGGAVVNEQFF. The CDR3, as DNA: TGTGCCAGCAGCCCTGGGGGGGCCGTTGTAAATGAGCAGTTCTTC.

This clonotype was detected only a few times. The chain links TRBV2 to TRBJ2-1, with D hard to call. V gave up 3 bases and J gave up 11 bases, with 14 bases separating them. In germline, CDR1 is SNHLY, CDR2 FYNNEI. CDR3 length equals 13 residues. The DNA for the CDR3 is TGTGCCAGCAGTGACGTCCCCGGGTTTAAGCAGTTCTTC. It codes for CASSDVPGFKQFF.

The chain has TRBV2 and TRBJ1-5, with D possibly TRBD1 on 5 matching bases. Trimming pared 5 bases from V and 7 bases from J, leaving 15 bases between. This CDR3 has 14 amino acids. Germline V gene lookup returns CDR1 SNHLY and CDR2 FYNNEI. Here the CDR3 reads CASSFQGSIQPQHF. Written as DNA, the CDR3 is TGTGCCAGCAGTTTTCAGGGATCAATACAGCCCCAGCATTTT. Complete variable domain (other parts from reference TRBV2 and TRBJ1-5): EPEVTQTPSHQVTQMGQEVILRCVPISNHLYFYWYRQILGQKVEFLVSFYNNEISEKSEIFDDQFSVERPDGSNFTLKIRSTKLEDSAMYFCASSFQGSIQPQHFGDGTRLSIL.

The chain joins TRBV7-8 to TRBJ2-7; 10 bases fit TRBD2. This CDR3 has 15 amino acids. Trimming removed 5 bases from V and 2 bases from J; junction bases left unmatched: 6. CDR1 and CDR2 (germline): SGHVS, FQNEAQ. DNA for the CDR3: TGTGCCAGCAGCCCGGGACTAGCGAATACCTACGAGCAGTACTTC. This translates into CASSPGLANTYEQYF.

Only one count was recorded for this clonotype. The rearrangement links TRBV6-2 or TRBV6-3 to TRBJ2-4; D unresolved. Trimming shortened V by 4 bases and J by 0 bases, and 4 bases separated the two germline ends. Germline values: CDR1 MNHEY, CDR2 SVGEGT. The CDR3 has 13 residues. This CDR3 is CASSSLAKNIQYF. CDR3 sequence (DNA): TGTGCCAGCAGTTCTCTAGCCAAAAACATTCAGTACTTC.

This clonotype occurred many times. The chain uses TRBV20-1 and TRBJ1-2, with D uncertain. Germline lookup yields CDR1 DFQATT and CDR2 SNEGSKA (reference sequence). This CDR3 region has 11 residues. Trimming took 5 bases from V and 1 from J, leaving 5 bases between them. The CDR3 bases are TGCAGTGCTCCAGATAACTATGGCTACACCTTC. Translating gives CSAPDNYGYTF.

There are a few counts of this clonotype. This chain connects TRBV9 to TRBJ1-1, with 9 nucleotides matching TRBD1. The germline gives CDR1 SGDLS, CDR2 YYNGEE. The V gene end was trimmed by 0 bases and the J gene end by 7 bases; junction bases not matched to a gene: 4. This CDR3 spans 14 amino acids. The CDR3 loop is CASSVEQGAREAFF. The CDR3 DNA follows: TGTGCCAGCAGCGTAGAACAGGGGGCCCGTGAAGCTTTCTTT.

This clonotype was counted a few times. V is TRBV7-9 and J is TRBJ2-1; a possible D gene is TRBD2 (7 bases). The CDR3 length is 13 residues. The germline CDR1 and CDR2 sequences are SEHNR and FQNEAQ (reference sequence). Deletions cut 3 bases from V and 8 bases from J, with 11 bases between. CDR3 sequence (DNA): TGTGCCAGCAGCTTTCGGCGGGGGCATGAGCAGTTCTTC. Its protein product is CASSFRRGHEQFF.

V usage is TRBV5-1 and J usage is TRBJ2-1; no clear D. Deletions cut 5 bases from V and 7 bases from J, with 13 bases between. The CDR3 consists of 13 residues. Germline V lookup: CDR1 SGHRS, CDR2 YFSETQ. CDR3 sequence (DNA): TGCGCCAGCAGGACCTCTTCGGCGAATGAGCAGTTCTTC. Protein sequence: CASRTSSANEQFF.

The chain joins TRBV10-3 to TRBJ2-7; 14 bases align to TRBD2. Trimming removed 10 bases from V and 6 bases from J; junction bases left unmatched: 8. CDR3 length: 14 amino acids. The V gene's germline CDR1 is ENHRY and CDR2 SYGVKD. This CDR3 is CATATSGGASEQYV. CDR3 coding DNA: TGTGCCACCGCGACTAGCGGGGGGGCATCCGAGCAGTACGTC.

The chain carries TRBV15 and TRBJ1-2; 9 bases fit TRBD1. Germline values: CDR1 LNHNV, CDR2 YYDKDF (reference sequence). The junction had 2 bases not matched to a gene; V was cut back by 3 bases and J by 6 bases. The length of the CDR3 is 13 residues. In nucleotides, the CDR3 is TGTGCCACCAGCAGGGGACAGGGAGATGGCTACACCTTC. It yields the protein CATSRGQGDGYTF.

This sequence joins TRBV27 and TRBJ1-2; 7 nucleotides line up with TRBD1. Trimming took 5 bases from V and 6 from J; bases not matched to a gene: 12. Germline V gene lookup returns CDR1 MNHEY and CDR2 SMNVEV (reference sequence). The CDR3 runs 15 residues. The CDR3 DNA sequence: TGTGCCAGCAGTCCTGGGACAGACCCAATCCATGGCTACACCTTC. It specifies CASSPGTDPIHGYTF.

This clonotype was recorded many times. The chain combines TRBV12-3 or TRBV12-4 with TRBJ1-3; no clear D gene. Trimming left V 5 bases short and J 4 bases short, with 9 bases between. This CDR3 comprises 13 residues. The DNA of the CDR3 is TGTGCCAGCAGTCCCATGGGGGGAAACACCATATATTTT. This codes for CASSPMGGNTIYF.

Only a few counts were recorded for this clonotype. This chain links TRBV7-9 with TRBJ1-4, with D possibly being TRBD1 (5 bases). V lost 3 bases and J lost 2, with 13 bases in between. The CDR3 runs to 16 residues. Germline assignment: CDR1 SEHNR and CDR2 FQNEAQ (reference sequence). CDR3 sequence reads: CASSFGGSGTNEKLFF. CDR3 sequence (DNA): TGTGCCAGCAGCTTCGGTGGTTCAGGGACTAATGAAAAACTGTTTTTT.

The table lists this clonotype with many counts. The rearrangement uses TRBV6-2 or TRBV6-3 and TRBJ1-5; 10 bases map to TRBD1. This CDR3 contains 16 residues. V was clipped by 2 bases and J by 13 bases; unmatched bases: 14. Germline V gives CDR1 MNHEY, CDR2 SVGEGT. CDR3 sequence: CASSYPRQGAISFQHF. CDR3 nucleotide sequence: TGTGCCAGCAGTTACCCACGACAGGGGGCAATATCGTTTCAGCATTTT.

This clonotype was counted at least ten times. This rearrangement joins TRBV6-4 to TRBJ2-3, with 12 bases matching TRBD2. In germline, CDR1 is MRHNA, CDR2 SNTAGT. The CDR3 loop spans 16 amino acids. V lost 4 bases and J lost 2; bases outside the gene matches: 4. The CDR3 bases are TGTGCCAGCAGTGCTAGCGGGGGGGATTCCACAGATACGCAGTATTTT. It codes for CASSASGGDSTDTQYF.

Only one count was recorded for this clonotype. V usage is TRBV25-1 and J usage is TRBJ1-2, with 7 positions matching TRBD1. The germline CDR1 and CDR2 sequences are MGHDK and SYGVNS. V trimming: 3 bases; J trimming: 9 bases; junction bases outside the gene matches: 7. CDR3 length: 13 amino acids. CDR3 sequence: CASSDPRQGRYTF. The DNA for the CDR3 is TGTGCCAGCAGTGACCCCCGACAGGGTCGCTACACCTTC.

CDR3 coding DNA: TGTGCCAGCAGCTTACAAGGACACTATGAGCAGTTCTTC. Its translation is CASSLQGHYEQFF. The rearrangement links TRBV7-9 to TRBJ2-1; D may be TRBD1 (5 bases). This CDR3 spans 13 amino acids. Trimming took 2 bases from V and 8 from J, leaving 10 bases between them. Germline V gene data show CDR1 as SEHNR and CDR2 as FQNEAQ (reference sequence).